The rows below give T cell receptor beta chains drawn from one sample of a study of blood T cell repertoires in COVID-19. The table came from immunoSEQ multiplex PCR; TCRdb's copy has only in-frame clones and leaves some out. The sample has about 64,000 clones, approximately 91% seen once. The sequenced material came from peripheral blood. The receptors come from a human donor in a cohort sampled during active COVID-19. The CDR3 runs from the conserved cysteine through the conserved F or W. A D gene is named only where the DNA matches it firmly. Part of the rows lack a size; the others show once, few, many or a class for expanded clones.

>TRBJ2-7|NA|NA|TRBV7-9
TGTGCCAGCAGCTTAGGTACCTACGAGCAGTACTTC
CASSLGTYEQYF
>TRBJ1-6|few|NA|TRBV7-9
TGTGCCAGCAGCTTAGTCGGACTCGGGACCTATAATTCACCCCTCCACTTT
CASSLVGLGTYNSPLHF
>TRBJ1-5|once|NA|TRBV15
TGTGCCACCAGCAGAGATAGGACAGAATATAGCAATCAGCCCCAGCATTTT
CATSRDRTEYSNQPQHF
>TRBJ2-1|NA|TRBD2|TRBV11-3
TGTGCCAGCAGCTCGGGACTAGCGGGAGAAAACAATGAGCAGTTCTTC
CASSSGLAGENNEQFF
>TRBJ1-1|once|NA|TRBV5-4
TGTGCCAGCAGCTTGGATCCAGGGCGATTGAACACTGAAGCTTTCTTT
CASSLDPGRLNTEAFF
>TRBJ1-5|NA|TRBD1|TRBV27
TGTGCCAGCAGTCCCCGGACAGGGTACCAGCCCCAGCATTTT
CASSPRTGYQPQHF
>TRBJ1-5|once|TRBD1|TRBV4-3
TGCGCCAGCAGCCAAGGGGCGGGACAGATCAATCAGCCCCAGCATTTT
CASSQGAGQINQPQHF
>TRBJ1-5|NA|TRBD1|TRBV5-5
TGTGCCAGCAGCTTCCTTCCGACAGGGTTGTCGGAGCAGCCCCAGCATTTT
CASSFLPTGLSEQPQHF
>TRBJ2-1|NA|TRBD2|TRBV20-1
TGCAGTGCTAATGAGCTAGCGGGAGGGCTGTGGTCCAATGAGCAGTTCTTC
CSANELAGGLWSNEQFF
>TRBJ2-1|NA|TRBD2|TRBV6-4
TGTGCCAGCAGTGAAAATAGCGGGAGTAACAATGAGCAGTTCTTC
CASSENSGSNNEQFF
>TRBJ2-5|few|TRBD1|TRBV29-1
TGCAGCACCCGACAGGGACAAGAGACCCAGTACTTC
CSTRQGQETQYF
>TRBJ2-5|NA|TRBD1|TRBV27
TGTGCCAGCAGTTGGCTATCAGGGGGCGCAGAGACCCAGTACTTC
CASSWLSGGAETQYF
>TRBJ2-1|NA|TRBD2|TRBV14
TGTGCCTCCCACGCCCCGGGAGGGCCGTACAATGAGCAGTTCTTC
CASHAPGGPYNEQFF
>TRBJ2-1|NA|NA|TRBV5-1
TGCGCCAGCAGCTTGGTGCCCGGGAGCTACAATGAGCAGTTCTTC
CASSLVPGSYNEQFF
>TRBJ2-5|NA|TRBD2|TRBV7-9
TGTGCCAGCAGCTCTAGCGGGAGAAATAGAAAGACCCAGTACTTC
CASSSSGRNRKTQYF
>TRBJ2-7|NA|NA|TRBV25-1
TGTGCCAGCAGTGACGGACATTTCCTCGAGCAGTACTTC
CASSDGHFLEQYF
>TRBJ2-5|NA|NA|TRBV5-4
TGTGCCAGCACCATGACAGGATTGGAGACCCAGTACTTC
CASTMTGLETQYF
>TRBJ1-1|NA|TRBD1|TRBV4-3
TGCGCCAGCAGCTTAGACAGGGGGATTAGCACTGAAGCTTTCTTT
CASSLDRGISTEAFF
>TRBJ2-5|NA|TRBD2|TRBV5-1
TGCGCCAGCAGCTTGACAATACCGGGACTAGCGGGGGCCCAAGAGACCCAGTACTTC
CASSLTIPGLAGAQETQYF
>TRBJ1-1|NA|TRBD1|TRBV9
TGTGCCAGCAGCGCCCGGACAGGGGGGGACACTGAAGCTTTCTTT
CASSARTGGDTEAFF
>TRBJ2-3|NA|NA|TRBV6-5
TGTGCCAGCAGTCCCACATCGGGAGCCACAGATACGCAGTATTTT
CASSPTSGATDTQYF
>TRBJ1-5|NA|TRBD1|TRBV5-1
TGCGCCAGCAGCTTGGAAGGAGGACAGGTCCAGCCCCAGCATTTT
CASSLEGGQVQPQHF
>TRBJ2-2|NA|TRBD1|TRBV10-3
TGTGCCATCAGTGGTTCCGGACAGGGGGCCGGGGAGCTGTTTTTT
CAISGSGQGAGELFF
>TRBJ1-6|NA|TRBD1|TRBV28
TGTGCCAGCAGCAAACCGGGACAGAGCTCACCCCTCCACTTT
CASSKPGQSSPLHF
>TRBJ1-4|once|NA|TRBV11-3
TGTGCCAGCAGCTTTTCACTAAGGAATGAAAAACTGTTTTTT
CASSFSLRNEKLFF
>TRBJ1-5|NA|NA|TRBV6-5
TGTGCCAGCAGGGACCCCAGGGGTGGACAGCCCCAGCATTTT
CASRDPRGGQPQHF
>TRBJ2-1|NA|TRBD1|TRBV10-1
TGCGCCAGCAGTGAGTGGCGGACAGGGGAGGGCAATGAGCAGTTCTTC
CASSEWRTGEGNEQFF
>TRBJ2-5|NA|TRBD1|TRBV7-9
TGTGCCAGCAGCTGGGGGACAGTCCAACAAGAGACCCAGTACTTC
CASSWGTVQQETQYF
>TRBJ2-1|NA|TRBD1|TRBV5-1
TGCGCCAGCAGCTTACAGGGGATCTATGAGCAGTTCTTC
CASSLQGIYEQFF
>TRBJ1-1|NA|NA|TRBV11-3
TGTGCCAGCAGCACTACTCCGGGACAAATGAACACTGAAGCTTTCTTT
CASSTTPGQMNTEAFF
>TRBJ2-3|NA|NA|TRBV19
TGTGCCAGTAGTATTTTCAGGGGCACAGATACGCAGTATTTT
CASSIFRGTDTQYF
>TRBJ1-1|NA|NA|TRBV28
TGTGCCAGCAGTTCGGGAGACACTGAAGCTTTCTTT
CASSSGDTEAFF
>TRBJ2-5|NA|NA|TRBV12-3/TRBV12-4
TGTGCCAGCAGCCCGAACTATGGAGAGACCCAGTACTTC
CASSPNYGETQYF
>TRBJ2-7|NA|TRBD1|TRBV6-5
TGTGCCAGCAGTCTACGTCAGGGGGCGCTGGGGGAGCAGTACTTC
CASSLRQGALGEQYF
>TRBJ1-3|few|NA|TRBV29-1
TGCAGCGTTAAACAGTCTACTGGAAACACCATATATTTT
CSVKQSTGNTIYF
>TRBJ2-1|NA|TRBD2|TRBV19
TGTGCCAGTAGTATAAAAGCTAGCGGGAGGGCCCTTATCTATGAGCAGTTCTTC
CASSIKASGRALIYEQFF
>TRBJ2-7|NA|NA|TRBV7-3
TGTGCCAGCAGCACTGAGAAGGAGTCCACATGGTACTTC
CASSTEKESTWYF
>TRBJ2-1|NA|NA|TRBV6-5
TGTGCCAGCAGTTACACCCCCACTAGTTACTACAATGAGCAGTTCTTC
CASSYTPTSYYNEQFF
>TRBJ1-4|NA|TRBD1|TRBV19
TGTGCCAGTACCTACCGACAGGGGGGACGAACTAATGAAAAACTGTTTTTT
CASTYRQGGRTNEKLFF
>TRBJ1-1|NA|TRBD1|TRBV7-3
TGTGCCAGCAGCCCACAGGGGTTCACTGAAGCTTTCTTT
CASSPQGFTEAFF
>TRBJ2-1|NA|TRBD1|TRBV2
TGTGCCAGCAAAAAAACCGGGACAGCGTCCTACAATGAGCAGTTCTTC
CASKKTGTASYNEQFF
>TRBJ1-6|NA|TRBD1|TRBV19
TGTGCCAGTAGTATAGGCGGGACAGTAAACAATTCACCCCTCCACTTT
CASSIGGTVNNSPLHF
>TRBJ2-1|NA|TRBD1|TRBV4-1
TGCGCCAGCAGCCAAGGGGACAGGGCCCACAATGAGCAGTTCTTC
CASSQGDRAHNEQFF
>TRBJ1-2|NA|TRBD1|TRBV28
TGTGCCAGCAGTCTACCCCGGGACAGCTATGGCTACACCTTC
CASSLPRDSYGYTF